Listed below are T cell receptor beta chains from one sample, sequenced in a study of OX40 agonist ivuxolimab in advanced cancers. TCRdb keeps only in-frame clones here, not all; method: immunoSEQ multiplex PCR. The sample records tens of thousands of clones, 86% being singletons. The sample in question was CD4+ or CD8+ T cells sorted from blood, obtained in a trial of the OX40 agonist ivuxolimab. The source of these receptors is an adult with an advanced solid tumor such as melanoma, head and neck, liver or kidney cancer. CDR3s include the opening cysteine and the closing phenylalanine or tryptophan. The order of the fields is V gene, clone size, CDR3 length, D gene, J gene, CDR3 protein, CDR3 DNA. D genes are given only for firm matches. Size tells how often a clone was seen (once, few, many) or the class of an expanded clone, and some rows leave it out.

V gene: TRBV6-1; clone size: NA; CDR3 length: 18; D gene: NA; J gene: TRBJ1-4; CDR3 protein: CASSEAQGGRATNEKLFF; CDR3 DNA: TGTGCCAGCAGTGAAGCGCAGGGTGGAAGGGCAACTAATGAAAAACTGTTTTTT
V gene: TRBV7-2; clone size: NA; CDR3 length: 15; D gene: NA; J gene: TRBJ1-2; CDR3 protein: CASSLVPGGADGYTF; CDR3 DNA: TGTGCCAGCAGCTTAGTCCCGGGAGGTGCGGATGGCTACACCTTC
V gene: TRBV18; clone size: NA; CDR3 length: 12; D gene: NA; J gene: TRBJ2-1; CDR3 protein: CASSTTGIEQFF; CDR3 DNA: TGTGCCAGCTCAACCACAGGGATTGAGCAGTTCTTC
V gene: TRBV5-8; clone size: NA; CDR3 length: 14; D gene: NA; J gene: TRBJ2-1; CDR3 protein: CASSLRGSYNEQFF; CDR3 DNA: TGTGCCAGCAGCTTAAGGGGGTCCTACAATGAGCAGTTCTTC
V gene: TRBV28; clone size: NA; CDR3 length: 15; D gene: NA; J gene: TRBJ2-3; CDR3 protein: CASRGAGASTDTQYF; CDR3 DNA: TGTGCCAGCAGGGGGGCAGGGGCCAGCACAGATACGCAGTATTTT
V gene: TRBV30; clone size: NA; CDR3 length: 12; D gene: NA; J gene: TRBJ2-5; CDR3 protein: CAWSEARETQYF; CDR3 DNA: TGTGCCTGGAGTGAGGCACGAGAGACCCAGTACTTC
V gene: TRBV27; clone size: NA; CDR3 length: 15; D gene: TRBD1; J gene: TRBJ1-2; CDR3 protein: CASSLAGTGNYGYTF; CDR3 DNA: TGTGCCAGCAGCTTAGCCGGGACAGGGAACTATGGCTACACCTTC
V gene: TRBV28; clone size: NA; CDR3 length: 16; D gene: NA; J gene: TRBJ1-3; CDR3 protein: CASSLLQGQSGNTIYF; CDR3 DNA: TGTGCCAGCAGTTTGTTGCAGGGCCAATCTGGAAACACCATATATTTT
V gene: TRBV5-1; clone size: NA; CDR3 length: 16; D gene: NA; J gene: TRBJ1-3; CDR3 protein: CASARGGATSGNTIYF; CDR3 DNA: TGCGCCAGCGCCCGGGGAGGGGCGACCTCTGGAAACACCATATATTTT
V gene: TRBV6-1; clone size: once; CDR3 length: 13; D gene: NA; J gene: TRBJ2-7; CDR3 protein: CASMMTLTYEQYF; CDR3 DNA: TGTGCCAGCATGATGACTCTTACCTACGAGCAGTACTTC
V gene: TRBV4-1; clone size: few; CDR3 length: 17; D gene: TRBD1; J gene: TRBJ1-6; CDR3 protein: CASSPPNWGQNNSPLHF; CDR3 DNA: TGCGCCAGCAGCCCCCCAAACTGGGGACAGAATAATTCACCCCTCCACTTT
V gene: TRBV10-1; clone size: NA; CDR3 length: 12; D gene: NA; J gene: TRBJ1-2; CDR3 protein: CASSVPGNGYTF; CDR3 DNA: TGCGCCAGCAGTGTACCAGGGAATGGCTACACCTTC
V gene: TRBV28; clone size: NA; CDR3 length: 15; D gene: NA; J gene: TRBJ2-2; CDR3 protein: CASRPSQGWAGELFF; CDR3 DNA: TGTGCCAGCAGGCCTAGCCAGGGCTGGGCCGGGGAGCTGTTTTTT
V gene: TRBV10-3; clone size: NA; CDR3 length: 18; D gene: TRBD2; J gene: TRBJ2-2; CDR3 protein: CAISESTSGPWNTGELFF; CDR3 DNA: TGTGCCATCAGTGAGTCTACTAGCGGGCCCTGGAACACCGGGGAGCTGTTTTTT
V gene: TRBV7-6; clone size: NA; CDR3 length: 14; D gene: NA; J gene: TRBJ1-3; CDR3 protein: CASSLEGIGQAIYF; CDR3 DNA: TGTGCCAGCAGCTTAGAGGGGATTGGGCAGGCCATATATTTT
V gene: TRBV5-1; clone size: NA; CDR3 length: 14; D gene: NA; J gene: TRBJ1-2; CDR3 protein: CASSLDPGNYGYTF; CDR3 DNA: TGCGCCAGCAGCTTGGATCCGGGGAACTATGGCTACACCTTC
V gene: TRBV7-8; clone size: NA; CDR3 length: 14; D gene: NA; J gene: TRBJ2-7; CDR3 protein: CASSLNRDSYEQYF; CDR3 DNA: TGTGCCAGCAGCTTAAACAGGGACTCCTACGAGCAGTACTTC
V gene: TRBV6-6; clone size: NA; CDR3 length: 14; D gene: NA; J gene: TRBJ1-5; CDR3 protein: CASRTGSSNQPQHF; CDR3 DNA: TGTGCCAGCAGGACAGGTTCTTCGAATCAGCCCCAGCATTTT
V gene: TRBV6-4; clone size: NA; CDR3 length: 13; D gene: TRBD1; J gene: TRBJ1-2; CDR3 protein: CASSGTGTGGYTF; CDR3 DNA: TGTGCCAGCAGTGGGACAGGGACGGGTGGCTACACCTTC
V gene: TRBV21-1; clone size: few; CDR3 length: 17; D gene: NA; J gene: TRBJ2-6; CDR3 protein: CASSNPGEFSGANVLTF; CDR3 DNA: TGTGCCAGCAGCAACCCCGGGGAGTTCTCTGGGGCCAACGTCCTGACTTTC
V gene: TRBV6-5; clone size: NA; CDR3 length: 12; D gene: TRBD1; J gene: TRBJ1-2; CDR3 protein: CAIQTRGHGYTF; CDR3 DNA: TGTGCCATCCAGACCAGGGGGCATGGCTACACCTTC
V gene: TRBV29-1; clone size: once; CDR3 length: 11; D gene: NA; J gene: TRBJ2-3; CDR3 protein: CSVGPRDTQYF; CDR3 DNA: TGCAGCGTTGGTCCAAGGGATACGCAGTATTTT
V gene: TRBV15; clone size: NA; CDR3 length: 15; D gene: NA; J gene: TRBJ1-5; CDR3 protein: CATSRGPSSNQPQHF; CDR3 DNA: TGTGCCACCAGCAGAGGCCCCAGTAGCAATCAGCCCCAGCATTTT
V gene: TRBV14; clone size: NA; CDR3 length: 13; D gene: NA; J gene: TRBJ2-1; CDR3 protein: CASSFNPYNEQFF; CDR3 DNA: TGTGCCAGCAGCTTCAACCCATACAATGAGCAGTTCTTC
V gene: TRBV29-1; clone size: NA; CDR3 length: 15; D gene: NA; J gene: TRBJ2-4; CDR3 protein: CSVVALGGTKNIQYF; CDR3 DNA: TGCAGCGTTGTCGCCCTAGGTGGGACCAAAAACATTCAGTACTTC
V gene: TRBV15; clone size: few; CDR3 length: 17; D gene: NA; J gene: TRBJ1-4; CDR3 protein: CATSRSPWTATGEKLFF; CDR3 DNA: TGTGCCACCAGCAGATCTCCTTGGACAGCCACGGGTGAAAAACTGTTTTTT